This T cell receptor beta chain was captured in a study of blood T cell repertoires in COVID-19. Across the whole study: The samples span acute and convalescent COVID-19 from the United States, Italy and Spain.

Here immunoSEQ multiplex PCR was the method, and the copy in TCRdb shows in-frame clones only, minus some. Seen here are around 260,000 clones, around 78% observed once, and the top ten hold about 4.9%. This clone appeared once. Germline-derived CDR1 and CDR2 are SGHKS and YYEKEE (reference sequence). J was trimmed by 0 bases and V by 5 bases; bases with no gene match: 6. The CDR3 loop spans 16 amino acids. The sample was peripheral blood. This clonotype was obtained from a man aged 60 to 69 who had recovered from COVID-19. The chain combines TRBV5-5 with TRBJ2-1, with TRBD2 identical over 9 bases. The CDR3 spells CASRPSGGSSYNEQFF. Here the CDR3 DNA reads TGTGCCAGCAGACCAAGCGGGGGGAGCTCCTACAATGAGCAGTTCTTC. The full variable domain, rest sourced from reference TRBV5-5 and TRBJ2-1, is DAGVTQSPTHLIKTRGQQVTLRCSPISGHKSVSWYQQVLGQGPQFIFQYYEKEERGRGNFPDRFSARQFPNYSSELNVNALLLGDSALYLCASRPSGGSSYNEQFFGPGTRLTVL.